These 27 T cell receptor beta chains came from one sample sequenced in a study of T cell responses to AZD1222 COVID-19 vaccine. Produced via immunoSEQ multiplex PCR; TCRdb's table is partial and in-frame only. The sample shows 140,000 or so clones, 85% to 95% of them seen only once. Sequencing used peripheral blood, obtained after recovery from COVID-19. Source of these receptors: an adult who had recovered from COVID-19.

This clone came up once. This chain links TRBV19 with TRBJ2-7, with TRBD1 identical over 7 bases. The trim removed 4 bases at V and 1 base at J, leaving 4 bases unmatched. The CDR3 extends over 14 amino acids. Per germline, CDR1 LNHDA and CDR2 SQIVND (reference sequence). DNA of the CDR3: TGTGCCAGTAGTACATGGGACAGTTCCTACGAGCAGTACTTC. Residues: CASSTWDSSYEQYF.

The chain has TRBV5-6 and TRBJ2-1; tentatively, D is TRBD2 (6 bases). From germline, CDR1 is SGHDT and CDR2 YYEEEE. V lost 4 bases to trimming and J lost 4 bases, with 15 bases between them. The CDR3 has 15 residues. Here the CDR3 reads CASSGTRDFYNEQFF. Here the CDR3 DNA reads TGTGCCAGCAGCGGCACGCGGGACTTTTACAATGAGCAGTTCTTC.

J is TRBJ2-5 and V is TRBV5-6, with a tentative D call TRBD1 (6 bases). The V and J ends lost 0 bases and 5 bases respectively, with 14 bases between them. This CDR3 has 15 amino acids. The germline V gene has CDR1 SGHDT and CDR2 YYEEEE. For the CDR3, the DNA is TGTGCCAGCAGCTTGGTGCAGGGGTCGGGGGAGACCCAGTACTTC. This codes for CASSLVQGSGETQYF.

V and J are TRBV7-3 and TRBJ2-3, with TRBD2 matching over 9 bases. The CDR3 is made up of 15 amino acids. Germline CDR1 and CDR2: SGHTA and FQGTGA. V gave up 3 bases and J gave up 1 base; unmatched junction bases: 2. CDR3 DNA: TGTGCCAGCAGCTTCCGGACTAGCGGCACAGATACGCAGTATTTT. It encodes CASSFRTSGTDTQYF.

This clone has just a few counts. This chain links TRBV29-1 with TRBJ2-1, with 9 nucleotides matching TRBD1. The V gene's germline CDR1 is SQVTM and CDR2 ANQGSEA. This CDR3 spans 13 amino acids. Losses at the gene ends were 6 bases for V and 6 bases for J; bases not matched to a gene: 6. In DNA form, the CDR3 reads TGCAGCGTCGAGGGGGACAGGGTCAATGAGCAGTTCTTC. It encodes CSVEGDRVNEQFF.

The J gene is TRBJ2-7, the V gene TRBV6-1; D is unresolved. Trimming pared 0 bases from V and 6 bases from J, leaving 9 bases between. Germline loops: CDR1 MNHNS, CDR2 SASEGT. This CDR3 comprises 13 residues. DNA of the CDR3: TGTGCCAGCAGTGAAGCGCAAGGTTCCGAGCAGTACTTC. Translating gives CASSEAQGSEQYF.

The CDR3 nucleotides are TGTGCCAGCAGCCAAGACCGAAGAGGATGGAAACTGTTTTTT. It translates to CASSQDRRGWKLFF. The chain employs TRBV3-1 (or the pseudogene TRBV3-2) and TRBJ1-4, with no clear D. This CDR3 region has 14 residues. Germline V gives CDR1 LGHDT, CDR2 YNNKEL (reference sequence). V was cut by 0 bases and J by 11 bases, with 13 bases left in between.

The chain is built from TRBV6-5 and TRBJ2-1; D not resolved. Deletions cut 0 bases from V and 3 bases from J, with 12 bases between. The CDR3 is made up of 16 amino acids. Germline-derived CDR1 and CDR2 are MNHEY and SVGAGI. CDR3 residues: CASSYSKPPGYNEQFF. The CDR3, as DNA: TGTGCCAGCAGTTACTCGAAGCCCCCCGGCTACAATGAGCAGTTCTTC.

The V gene is TRBV23-1, the J gene TRBJ2-7; D may match TRBD1 or TRBD2 (5 bases each). TRBV23-1 is treated as an ORF (open reading frame) with a function not yet certain. The CDR3 spans 12 residues. Trimming took off 11 bases at V and 2 bases at J, with 13 bases between the two ends. The CDR3 coding sequence is TGCGCCGGTCGGGACGGCACCTACGAGCAGTACTTC. Protein product: CAGRDGTYEQYF.

V and J are TRBV19 and TRBJ2-1; D may be TRBD1 (5 bases). CDR1 and CDR2 (germline): LNHDA, SQIVND (reference sequence). The V and J ends lost 1 base and 6 bases respectively, with 7 bases between them. This CDR3 has 13 amino acids. CDR3 coding DNA: TGTGCCAGTAGTATAGTTCAGGGCAATGAGCAGTTCTTC. Residues: CASSIVQGNEQFF.

This clone has just one count. The chain combines TRBV6-5 with TRBJ2-7; 9 bases are a match to TRBD1. Trimming cost V 7 bases and J 5 bases; bases outside gene matches: 12. CDR3 length: 15 amino acids. Germline V gene lookup returns CDR1 MNHEY and CDR2 SVGAGI. The chain's CDR3 is CASINPGQGTNEQYF. The CDR3 DNA reads as TGTGCCAGCATCAACCCGGGACAGGGTACCAACGAGCAGTACTTC.

The chain is built from TRBV12-3 or TRBV12-4 and TRBJ1-6; TRBD1 might be the D (6 bases). The CDR3 covers 13 residues. V was cut by 6 bases and J by 7 bases, with 10 bases left in between. CDR3 nucleotide sequence: TGTGCCAGCAGGGACAGCTCAAATTCACCCCTCCACTTT. The encoded protein is CASRDSSNSPLHF.

The chain is built from TRBV11-2 and TRBJ2-7, with 9 bases that match TRBD2. Germline V lookup: CDR1 SGHAT, CDR2 FQNNGV. J lost 3 bases, V lost 4 bases, and 7 bases had no gene match. There are 15 residues in the CDR3. The CDR3: CASSSLAGVLYEQYF. The CDR3 DNA reads as TGTGCCAGCAGCTCGTTAGCGGGAGTGCTCTACGAGCAGTACTTC.

This chain connects TRBV15 to TRBJ2-7, with D unclear. From germline, CDR1 is LNHNV and CDR2 YYDKDF (reference sequence). V was shortened by 0 bases and J by 0 bases, with 0 bases between the two germline ends. The CDR3 has 12 amino acids. The CDR3 DNA sequence: TGTGCCACCAGCAGAGACTCCTACGAGCAGTACTTC. The encoded protein is CATSRDSYEQYF.

Comments on this clone: The junction shows a germline mismatch at one end, possibly a read error. The gene calls are TRBV7-8 and TRBJ1-1; D might be TRBD1 (6 bases). CDR1 and CDR2 (germline): SGHVS, FQNEAQ. This CDR3 has 14 residues. In DNA form, the CDR3 reads TGTGCCAGCACCTTAATCAGGGGGAACACTGAAGCTTTCTTT. It yields the protein CASTLIRGNTEAFF.

V gene TRBV7-9 combines with J gene TRBJ1-5, with D possibly TRBD1 on 6 matching bases. Germline loops: CDR1 SEHNR, CDR2 FQNEAQ (reference sequence). The V end was cut by 1 base, the J end by 2 bases, with 15 bases between. This CDR3 spans 17 amino acids. CDR3: CASSLDKGDRGNQPQHF. The CDR3 bases are TGTGCCAGCAGCTTAGATAAGGGGGATCGGGGCAATCAGCCCCAGCATTTT.

The chain combines TRBV18 with TRBJ1-6, with D possibly matching TRBD1 (6 bases). Trimming removed 3 bases from V and 9 bases from J, with 9 bases in between. This CDR3 has 13 residues. CDR1 is KGHSH and CDR2 is LQKENI in the germline V gene. The CDR3, as DNA: TGTGCCAGCTCACCGGACAGAATTTCACCCCTCCACTTT. Protein sequence: CASSPDRISPLHF.

The chain has TRBV29-1 and TRBJ2-7, with 7 nucleotides matching TRBD2. The junction had 16 bases not matched to a gene; V was cut back by 0 bases and J by 2 bases. The length of the CDR3 is 18 residues. Germline loops: CDR1 SQVTM, CDR2 ANQGSEA. The CDR3 sequence: CSVEDQNFGGTMPYEQYF. In DNA form, the CDR3 reads TGCAGCGTTGAAGATCAAAACTTTGGAGGGACTATGCCCTACGAGCAGTACTTC.

The chain links TRBV12-5 to TRBJ2-2, with 8 nucleotides matching TRBD2. V was pared by 3 bases and J by 6 bases, with 24 bases of the junction left unmatched. Germline loops: CDR1 LGHNT, CDR2 FRNRAP. The CDR3 contains 21 residues. The CDR3 nucleotides read TGTGCTAGTGGTTTTAGGGTCTCCGATGATCCGAGACTAGCGTTTGCCGGGGAGCTGTTTTTT. As protein: CASGFRVSDDPRLAFAGELFF.

In the case of this clone: The sample contains more than one DNA sequence encoding this CDR3. The rearrangement joins TRBV9 to TRBJ2-1; 10 nucleotides match TRBD2. This CDR3 comprises 15 residues. Germline V gene sequence: CDR1 SGDLS, CDR2 YYNGEE. V shed 3 bases, J shed 2 bases, and the junction held 2 bases outside the gene matches. The CDR3 DNA is TGTGCCAGCAGCGGGACTAGCGGCCCCTACAATGAGCAGTTCTTC. It codes for CASSGTSGPYNEQFF. Variable domain in full (rest from reference TRBV9 and TRBJ2-1): DSGVTQTPKHLITATGQRVTLRCSPRSGDLSVYWYQQSLDQGLQFLIQYYNGEERAKGNILERFSAQQFPDLHSELNLSSLELGDSALYFCASSGTSGPYNEQFFGPGTRLTVL.

The sample holds one count of this clone. The V gene is TRBV2, the J gene TRBJ1-5; TRBD1 aligns across 10 bases. Per the germline V gene, CDR1 is SNHLY and CDR2 is FYNNEI. The CDR3 is 16 amino acids. The V and J ends lost 7 bases and 5 bases, in that order; junction bases with no gene match: 11. CDR3: CASTFLGTGVDQPQHF. CDR3 sequence (DNA): TGTGCCAGCACCTTTCTCGGGACAGGGGTTGATCAGCCCCAGCATTTT.

The chain uses TRBV28 and TRBJ1-1, with unresolved D. The length of the CDR3 is 12 residues. V was trimmed by 6 bases and J by 6 bases, leaving 11 bases between them. Germline lookup yields CDR1 MDHEN and CDR2 SYDVKM. CDR3 coding DNA: TGTGCCAGCAGACTGGAGACGTCTGAAGCTTTCTTT. Residues: CASRLETSEAFF.

The CDR3 region has the DNA TGTGCCAGCAGGCCGTCGGTGGTCTACAATGAGCAGTTCTTC. This sequence encodes CASRPSVVYNEQFF. The chain is built from TRBV7-9 and TRBJ2-1, with D hard to call. V shed 6 bases and J shed 3 bases, with 12 bases lying between them. The CDR3 spans 14 residues. Germline CDR1 reads SEHNR; CDR2 reads FQNEAQ (reference sequence).

V usage is TRBV28 and J usage is TRBJ2-2; 7 bases match TRBD1. V was clipped by 0 bases and J by 2 bases; unmatched bases: 3. The CDR3 contains 16 residues. CDR1 is MDHEN and CDR2 is SYDVKM in the germline V gene. The CDR3 loop reads CASSLWDRQNTGELFF. As DNA, the CDR3 is TGTGCCAGCAGTTTATGGGACAGGCAAAACACCGGGGAGCTGTTTTTT.

The chain uses TRBV5-6 and TRBJ2-7; 8 bases are a match to TRBD2. This CDR3 has 15 amino acids. Germline-derived CDR1 and CDR2 are SGHDT and YYEEEE. The ends lost 3 bases at V and 5 bases at J; junction bases unmatched: 10. CDR3 bases: TGTGCCAGCAGCTGGGTTAGCGGGGCTACGAACGAGCAGTACTTC. Encoded protein: CASSWVSGATNEQYF.

V and J are TRBV28 and TRBJ1-1, with D possibly being TRBD1 (5 bases). In germline, CDR1 is MDHEN, CDR2 SYDVKM. The CDR3 length is 16 residues. V lost 3 bases, J lost 1 base, and 15 bases lay in between. The CDR3 DNA follows: TGTGCCAGCAGTTTTAGTAGGGTCAGGGAGAACACTGAAGCTTTCTTT. Amino acid sequence: CASSFSRVRENTEAFF. The full variable domain, with the rest looked up from reference TRBV28 and TRBJ1-1, is DVKVTQSSRYLVKRTGEKVFLECVQDMDHENMFWYRQDPGLGLRLIYFSYDVKMKEKGDIPEGYSVSREKKERFSLILESASTNQTSMYLCASSFSRVRENTEAFFGQGTRLTVV.

This clone appeared once. The genes are TRBV6-5 and TRBJ1-6; possible D gene TRBD1, 6 bases. Germline V CDR1 and CDR2: MNHEY, SVGAGI. The CDR3 extends over 14 amino acids. The V and J ends lost 7 bases and 4 bases respectively, with 11 bases between them. The CDR3 is CASTGGRYNSPLHF. Written as DNA, the CDR3 is TGTGCCAGCACGGGGGGCAGATATAATTCACCCCTCCACTTT.